The 21 T cell receptor beta chains listed next were all sequenced from one sample in a study of cytomegalovirus exposure and HLA in healthy donors. The PCR used 60 Vbeta and 13 Jbeta primers. The table came from immunoSEQ multiplex PCR; TCRdb's copy has only in-frame clones and leaves some out. The sample has about 160,000 clones, over 70% seen once; the top ten hold 1% to 1.5%. Sequencing was performed on PBMCs. These receptors all come from a man aged 50 to 59 in good health and CMV-seropositive.

V gene TRBV25-1 combines with J gene TRBJ2-7; no clear D gene. The V gene's germline CDR1 is MGHDK and CDR2 SYGVNS. The CDR3 runs to 13 residues. Trimming shortened V by 7 bases and J by 0 bases, and 10 bases separated the two germline ends. The CDR3, as DNA: TGTGCCAGCACCCAGGTCGGCTCCTACGAGCAGTACTTC. It translates to CASTQVGSYEQYF.

This chain joins TRBV27 and TRBJ2-5; 8 nucleotides match TRBD1. Looked up from germline, CDR1 is MNHEY and CDR2 is SMNVEV (reference sequence). The CDR3 is made up of 18 amino acids. V lost 0 bases and J lost 1; bases outside the gene matches: 10. The CDR3 is CASSLSGGGRGPQETQYF. In nucleotides, the CDR3 is TGTGCCAGCAGTTTATCGGGTGGGGGCAGGGGGCCCCAAGAGACCCAGTACTTC.

Regarding this clone: Other nucleotide sequences from this sample produce the same CDR3. The chain has TRBV11-2 and TRBJ2-2, with 13 bases lining up with TRBD2. The CDR3 has 19 residues. Trimming removed 7 bases from V and 4 bases from J; junction bases left unmatched: 15. The germline CDR1 and CDR2 sequences are SGHAT and FQNNGV. CDR3 sequence reads: CASTLSGLAGWRGTGELFF. The CDR3 nucleotides read TGTGCCAGCACTCTCTCGGGACTAGCGGGATGGAGGGGCACCGGGGAGCTGTTTTTT.

The chain joins TRBV7-9 to TRBJ2-3, with 8 bases fitting TRBD1. The trim removed 1 base at V and 1 base at J, leaving 1 base unmatched. The V gene's germline CDR1 is SEHNR and CDR2 FQNEAQ (reference sequence). The CDR3 runs 15 residues. CDR3 sequence reads: CASSLGGQGTDTQYF. Written as DNA, the CDR3 is TGTGCCAGCAGCTTAGGGGGACAGGGCACAGATACGCAGTATTTT. Based on the CDR3 plus reference TRBV7-9 and TRBJ2-3, the full variable domain is DTGVSQNPRHKITKRGQNVTFRCDPISEHNRLYWYRQTLGQGPEFLTYFQNEAQLEKSRLLSDRFSAERPKGSFSTLEIQRTEQGDSAMYLCASSLGGQGTDTQYFGPGTRLTVL.

V gene TRBV4-1 combines with J gene TRBJ1-1, with D unclear. The germline V and J ends were trimmed by 1 base and 3 bases, with 12 bases remaining between them. The CDR3 runs 15 residues. Germline V gene data show CDR1 as MGHRA and CDR2 as YSYEKL. CDR3 residues: CASSQGGLQDTEAFF. CDR3 nucleotides: TGCGCCAGCAGCCAAGGAGGGCTTCAGGACACTGAAGCTTTCTTT.

This clone was observed a few times. The rearrangement links TRBV5-1 to TRBJ1-1, with 12 nucleotides matching TRBD1. Germline V gene data show CDR1 as SGHRS and CDR2 as YFSETQ. Trimming took 4 bases from V and 11 from J; bases not matched to a gene: 9. CDR3 length equals 14 residues. The CDR3 DNA is TGCGCCAGCAGCGAACCGGGACAGGGGGCGCAGGCTTTCTTT. It encodes CASSEPGQGAQAFF.

In this sample, this clone turned up once. The chain links TRBV7-3 to TRBJ2-2, with 10 bases identical to TRBD2. V lost 10 bases and J lost 0; bases outside the gene matches: 5. Germline V lookup: CDR1 SGHTA, CDR2 FQGTGA. This CDR3 is built from 15 residues. CDR3 nucleotide sequence: TGTGCCACCTCTAGCGGGGGCCCGAACACCGGGGAGCTGTTTTTT. It yields the protein CATSSGGPNTGELFF. Based on the CDR3 plus reference TRBV7-3 and TRBJ2-2, the full variable domain is GAGVSQTPSNKVTEKGKYVELRCDPISGHTALYWYRQSLGQGPEFLIYFQGTGAADDSGLPNDRFFAVRPEGSVSTLKIQRTERGDSAVYLCATSSGGPNTGELFFGEGSRLTVL.

The rearrangement links TRBV7-8 to TRBJ2-2, with D possibly TRBD2 on 5 matching bases. This CDR3 has 16 residues. V was cut by 5 bases and J by 4 bases, with 17 bases left in between. Per the germline V gene, CDR1 is SGHVS and CDR2 is FQNEAQ. The CDR3 is CASSGSSHLGTGELFF. The CDR3 DNA reads TGTGCCAGCAGCGGCTCTAGCCACCTCGGCACCGGGGAGCTGTTTTTT. The variable domain in full, with the rest retrieved from reference TRBV7-8 and TRBJ2-2, is GAGVSQSPRYKVAKRGQDVALRCDPISGHVSLFWYQQALGQGPEFLTYFQNEAQLDKSGLPSDRFFAERPEGSVSTLKIQRTQQEDSAVYLCASSGSSHLGTGELFFGEGSRLTVL.

The chain employs TRBV13 and TRBJ2-5, with D maybe TRBD2 (6 bases). Germline V gene data show CDR1 as PRHDT and CDR2 as FYEKMQ (reference sequence). The V end lost 4 bases, the J end lost 4 bases, and 13 bases lay between the germline ends. The CDR3 has 14 residues. CDR3 nucleotides: TGTGCCAGCAGCTCCCGTAGCGGAGGAGAGACCCAGTACTTC. This codes for CASSSRSGGETQYF.

This chain uses TRBV11-3 with TRBJ1-1; TRBD1 matches 7 bases. The germline CDR1 and CDR2 sequences are SGHNT and YENEEA. The CDR3 has 15 residues. Trimming at V came to 5 bases and at J to 8 bases, leaving 14 bases not matched to a gene. DNA of the CDR3: TGTGCCAGCAGCCGTAGCGGAGTGGCAGGGGGGGAAGCTTTCTTT. It yields the protein CASSRSGVAGGEAFF.

V and J are TRBV15 and TRBJ2-7, with 7 nucleotides matching TRBD2. Germline CDR1 reads LNHNV; CDR2 reads YYDKDF (reference sequence). V shed 1 base, J shed 6 bases, and the junction held 9 bases outside the gene matches. The CDR3 has 15 residues. The DNA of the CDR3 is TGTGCCACCAGCAGAGGGGGCGGGAGTACCGGCGAGCAGTACTTC. This gives the protein CATSRGGGSTGEQYF.

The chain has TRBV4-1 and TRBJ2-7; a possible D gene is TRBD1 (5 bases). Germline lookup yields CDR1 MGHRA and CDR2 YSYEKL. The CDR3 consists of 14 residues. With 0 bases removed from V and 5 bases from J, the gap between germline ends came to 11 bases. CDR3 coding DNA: TGCGCCAGCAGCCAAGATCCAGGGCGCGACGAGCAGTACTTC. It is translated as CASSQDPGRDEQYF.

This clone was seen just once. The chain is built from TRBV5-1 and TRBJ2-6; 8 bases match TRBD1. This CDR3 has 15 amino acids. The germline CDR1 and CDR2 sequences are SGHRS and YFSETQ. The junction had 2 bases not matched to a gene; V was cut back by 4 bases and J by 2 bases. CDR3 coding DNA: TGCGCCAGCAGCCCGACAGGGGCTGGGGCCAACGTCCTGACTTTC. Amino acid sequence: CASSPTGAGANVLTF.

The rearrangement joins TRBV19 to TRBJ1-2, with 7 bases identical to TRBD1. CDR3 length: 14 residues. The trim removed 9 bases at V and 3 bases at J, leaving 10 bases unmatched. Germline V gene lookup returns CDR1 LNHDA and CDR2 SQIVND (reference sequence). For the CDR3, the DNA is TGTGCCAGCCAAATACAGGGGCGAGACTATGGCTACACCTTC. It specifies CASQIQGRDYGYTF.

This chain links TRBV6-6 with TRBJ1-5; 8 bases line up with TRBD1. V shed 8 bases, J shed 6 bases, and the junction held 6 bases outside the gene matches. This CDR3 is built from 13 residues. CDR1 and CDR2 (germline): MNHNY, SVGAGI (reference sequence). The CDR3 DNA reads TGTGCCAGCTGCCAGGGGGCGCTTCAGCCCCAGCATTTT. Its translation: CASCQGALQPQHF.

The chain combines TRBV18 with TRBJ2-2, with 7 bases matching TRBD2. There are 15 residues in the CDR3. The V and J ends lost 2 bases and 7 bases, in that order; junction bases with no gene match: 7. The germline CDR1 and CDR2 sequences are KGHSH and LQKENI. This CDR3 reads CASSPGEGIGGELFF. For the CDR3, the DNA is TGTGCCAGCTCACCAGGGGAGGGAATCGGCGGGGAGCTGTTTTTT.

This clone was seen more than once but under ten times. The V and J genes are TRBV28 and TRBJ2-7; 7 nucleotides line up with TRBD1. V was clipped by 5 bases and J by 4 bases; unmatched bases: 5. Looked up from germline, CDR1 is MDHEN and CDR2 is SYDVKM. The CDR3 sequence is 13 residues long. CDR3 DNA: TGTGCCAGCAGTAGGGGGCGATTGTACGAGCAGTACTTC. As protein: CASSRGRLYEQYF.

There are a few counts of this clone. The rearrangement joins TRBV9 to TRBJ2-5; 10 bases align to TRBD1. CDR1 is SGDLS and CDR2 is YYNGEE in the germline V gene. V dropped 4 bases and J dropped 2; count of bases not matched to a gene: 8. The CDR3 is made up of 16 amino acids. The CDR3 DNA reads as TGTGCCAGCAGCCTATGGTCGGGACAGGGGCAAGAGACCCAGTACTTC. Translated, it gives CASSLWSGQGQETQYF.

The genes are TRBV5-6 and TRBJ1-1, with D unresolved. The germline V and J ends were trimmed by 2 bases and 9 bases, with 11 bases remaining between them. Germline V lookup: CDR1 SGHDT, CDR2 YYEEEE. The CDR3 has 12 amino acids. CDR3 loop: CASSLNRGKAFF. As DNA, the CDR3 is TGTGCCAGCAGCTTAAACAGAGGGAAAGCTTTCTTT.

The V call is TRBV30, the J call TRBJ1-3; D remains unclear. This CDR3 is built from 12 residues. The V end lost 0 bases, the J end lost 4 bases, and 4 bases lay between the germline ends. Per germline, CDR1 GTSNPN and CDR2 SVGIG (reference sequence). The CDR3 sequence: CAWSVAGNTIYF. DNA for the CDR3: TGTGCCTGGAGTGTGGCAGGAAACACCATATATTTT. Combining the CDR3 with reference TRBV30 and TRBJ1-3 gives the whole variable domain SQTIHQWPATLVQPVGSPLSLECTVEGTSNPNLYWYRQAAGRGLQLLFYSVGIGQISSEVPQNLSASRPQDRQFILSSKKLLLSDSGFYLCAWSVAGNTIYFGEGSWLTVV.

The chain is built from TRBV10-1 and TRBJ2-1, with D perhaps matching TRBD2 (5 bases). Germline-derived CDR1 and CDR2 are WNHNN and SYGVQD (reference sequence). This CDR3 is built from 13 residues. The ends were cut back, 10 bases at V and 4 bases at J, with 14 bases in the middle. In DNA, the CDR3 is TGCGCCATCCACCGGACGGGATACAATGAGCAGTTCTTC. Protein sequence: CAIHRTGYNEQFF.